This passage covers 25 T cell receptor beta chains from one sample sequenced in a study of blood T cells in healthy people across ages. A second roughly 7 to 12 cycle PCR used barcoded and J-beta primers. A single record per CDR3 protein comes from TCRdb applying MiXCR to the 5' RACE reads. The table includes 1.2 million to 1.5 million distinct CDR3 sequences, roughly 64% detected once. The material sequenced was blood. These receptors originate from a man between 18 and 29 years old in good health.

This clonotype was picked up a small number of times. The chain links TRBV11-2 to TRBJ2-7; 7 bases map to TRBD1. Germline-derived CDR1 and CDR2 are SGHAT and FQNNGV. The CDR3 has 15 residues. After removal of 2 bases from V and 5 bases from J, the junction contained 9 bases not matched to a gene. DNA for the CDR3: TGTGCCAGCAGCTTACCTCGACAGGGTGTCAACGAGCAGTACTTC. It encodes CASSLPRQGVNEQYF.

The genes are TRBV13 and TRBJ2-1; 10 nucleotides agree with TRBD2. There are 18 residues in the CDR3. Germline trimming cut 5 bases from V and 2 bases from J; bases unmatched to any gene: 12. Germline CDR1 and CDR2: PRHDT and FYEKMQ (reference sequence). CDR3 nucleotides: TGTGCCAGCAGCCCGACAGCTAGCGGGAGAAGTCCCTACAATGAGCAGTTCTTC. Translated, it gives CASSPTASGRSPYNEQFF. The whole variable domain, filled in from reference TRBV13 and TRBJ2-1, reads AAGVIQSPRHLIKEKRETATLKCYPIPRHDTVYWYQQGPGQDPQFLISFYEKMQSDKGSIPDRFSAQQFSDYHSELNMSSLELGDSALYFCASSPTASGRSPYNEQFFGPGTRLTVL.

This rearrangement joins TRBV10-3 to TRBJ2-7; TRBD2 might be the D (6 bases). CDR1 and CDR2 (germline): ENHRY, SYGVKD. The germline V and J ends were trimmed by 11 bases and 1 base, with 15 bases remaining between them. The CDR3 spans 13 residues. The CDR3 region has the DNA TGTGCCTCGGGGGTGGCGGGGTCCTACGAGCAGTACTTC. It yields the protein CASGVAGSYEQYF.

The V call is TRBV12-3 or TRBV12-4, the J call TRBJ2-5, with D possibly matching TRBD1 (5 bases). The length of the CDR3 is 11 residues. V was trimmed by 2 bases and J by 11 bases, leaving 9 bases between them. The DNA for the CDR3 is TGTGCCAGCAGTTTAAGGGGCAGGCAGTACTTC. It specifies CASSLRGRQYF.

The gene calls are TRBV12-3 or TRBV12-4 and TRBJ1-5, with D tentatively TRBD1 (5 bases). This CDR3 has 14 residues. Trimming stripped 5 bases from V and 5 bases from J, with 13 bases between. The CDR3 sequence is CASSPPGGYQPQHF. In DNA form, the CDR3 reads TGTGCCAGCAGTCCCCCGGGGGGTTATCAGCCCCAGCATTTT.

The chain uses TRBV7-2 and TRBJ2-7, with D possibly being TRBD2 (5 bases). V lost 6 bases to trimming and J lost 2 bases, with 17 bases between them. CDR1 is SGHTA, CDR2 FQGNSA, per germline. This CDR3 contains 15 residues. CDR3: CASSEREGNTYEQYF. The CDR3 DNA reads TGTGCCAGCAGTGAGCGAGAGGGAAATACCTACGAGCAGTACTTC.

The CDR3 sequence: CASSFDPSLFF. CDR3 nucleotides: TGTGCCAGCAGCTTCGACCCGAGCCTGTTCTTC. This rearrangement joins TRBV7-2 to TRBJ2-1; D remains unclear. The CDR3 totals 11 residues. Germline loops: CDR1 SGHTA, CDR2 FQGNSA. The ends were cut back, 3 bases at V and 15 bases at J, with 12 bases in the middle.

The J gene is TRBJ1-2, the V gene TRBV7-9, with a possible D match to TRBD1 (6 bases). The germline V and J ends were trimmed by 5 bases and 5 bases, with 15 bases remaining between them. The CDR3 runs to 14 residues. The V gene's germline CDR1 is SEHNR and CDR2 FQNEAQ (reference sequence). CDR3 in DNA: TGTGCCAGCAGCCCAGTCGGACAGATGTATGGCTACACCTTC. Its protein product is CASSPVGQMYGYTF.

The chain recombines TRBV11-3 with TRBJ1-2, with 7 bases identical to TRBD1. This CDR3 spans 14 amino acids. Germline CDR1 is SGHNT and CDR2 is YENEEA. The V and J ends lost 6 bases and 4 bases, in that order; junction bases with no gene match: 8. CDR3 residues: CASRLTGAIYGYTF. CDR3 bases: TGTGCCAGCAGGTTAACAGGGGCAATCTATGGCTACACCTTC. The full variable domain, its missing parts supplied by reference TRBV11-3 and TRBJ1-2, is EAGVVQSPRYKIIEKKQPVAFWCNPISGHNTLYWYLQNLGQGPELLIRYENEEAVDDSQLPKDRFSAERLKGVDSTLKIQPAELGDSAVYLCASRLTGAIYGYTFGSGTRLTVV.

This rearrangement joins TRBV20-1 to TRBJ2-4; unclear D gene. Judging by the DNA end, TRBJ2-7 fits better; the J call may be wrong. CDR1 is DFQATT and CDR2 is SNEGSKA in the germline V gene (reference sequence). There are 17 residues in the CDR3. CDR3 amino acids: CSARDRVTPSSLYEQYF. CDR3 nucleotides: TGCAGTGCTAGAGATCGTGTGACTCCCTCCTCTCTTTACGAGCAGTACTTC.

This clonotype was detected only a few times. CDR3 coding DNA: TGTGCCACCAGTGACAAGGACAGGGGCGAGTGGACCCAGCATTTT. It yields the protein CATSDKDRGEWTQHF. The chain employs TRBV24-1 and TRBJ1-5, with 9 bases fitting TRBD1. The CDR3 covers 15 residues. Germline assignment: CDR1 KGHDR and CDR2 SFDVKD. The trim removed 4 bases at V and 11 bases at J, leaving 11 bases unmatched.

The chain is built from TRBV7-2 and TRBJ2-7; D unclear. The CDR3 sequence is 14 residues long. Deletions cut 5 bases from V and 0 bases from J, with 11 bases between. Looked up from germline, CDR1 is SGHTA and CDR2 is FQGNSA. CDR3 protein: CASSPAMSSYEQYF. In nucleotides, the CDR3 is TGTGCCAGCAGCCCAGCAATGAGCTCCTACGAGCAGTACTTC.

The table lists this clonotype with a few counts. The chain combines TRBV20-1 with TRBJ1-2, with D perhaps TRBD1 (6 bases). CDR1 and CDR2 (germline): DFQATT, SNEGSKA (reference sequence). V was shortened by 4 bases and J by 2 bases, with 17 bases between the two germline ends. The CDR3 has 15 residues. CDR3 coding DNA: TGCAGTGCTAACCCCTCGGGGGCGGTAAACTATGGCTACACCTTC. It is translated as CSANPSGAVNYGYTF.

The chain recombines TRBV7-2 with TRBJ1-2, with TRBD1 matching over 7 bases. Trimming took 2 bases from V and 2 from J; bases not matched to a gene: 5. CDR1 SGHTA and CDR2 FQGNSA come from the germline V gene. The CDR3 has 15 residues. CDR3 DNA sequence: TGTGCCAGCAGCTTATCACAGGGGACGAACTATGGCTACACCTTC. It yields the protein CASSLSQGTNYGYTF.

The chain uses TRBV20-1 and TRBJ1-3; no definite D call. Germline CDR1 and CDR2: DFQATT and SNEGSKA (reference sequence). Trimming took off 6 bases at V and 0 bases at J, with 9 bases between the two ends. CDR3 length: 13 amino acids. The CDR3 loop reads CSARDYSGNTIYF. In DNA form, the CDR3 reads TGCAGTGCCCGGGATTACTCTGGAAACACCATATATTTT.

This clonotype came up once. The chain joins TRBV29-1 to TRBJ1-5; TRBD1 matches 8 bases. The CDR3 consists of 13 residues. V shed 6 bases, J shed 9 bases, and the junction held 10 bases outside the gene matches. CDR1 SQVTM and CDR2 ANQGSEA come from the germline V gene. The CDR3 DNA follows: TGCAGCGTACAAGGACAGGGCTCTGGGCCCCAGCATTTT. Protein: CSVQGQGSGPQHF.

The rearrangement uses TRBV4-1 and TRBJ2-4; tentatively, D is TRBD1 or TRBD2 (6 bases each). The end of the DNA aligns better with TRBJ2-7, so the J call may be wrong. There are 16 residues in the CDR3. Germline-derived CDR1 and CDR2 are MGHRA and YSYEKL. CDR3: CASSLGGQRKGYEQYF. The CDR3 region has the DNA TGCGCCAGCAGCCTTGGGGGGCAGAGAAAAGGCTACGAGCAGTACTTC.

V usage is TRBV12-3 or TRBV12-4 and J usage is TRBJ2-3, with 11 nucleotides matching TRBD2. The V gene end was trimmed by 6 bases and the J gene end by 5 bases; junction bases not matched to a gene: 7. This CDR3 region has 15 residues. The CDR3 region is CASRTSGGLGDTQYF. The CDR3 DNA reads TGTGCCAGCAGAACTAGCGGGGGCCTAGGAGATACGCAGTATTTT.

The rearrangement uses TRBV20-1 and TRBJ2-2, with 7 bases aligning to TRBD1. Germline trimming cut 6 bases from V and 2 bases from J; bases unmatched to any gene: 6. Germline CDR1 and CDR2: DFQATT and SNEGSKA (reference sequence). This CDR3 has 14 amino acids. The CDR3 protein is CSATRQGNTGELFF. CDR3 nucleotide sequence: TGCAGTGCCACCCGACAGGGAAACACCGGGGAGCTGTTTTTT.

The chain recombines TRBV7-8 with TRBJ1-4; perhaps TRBD1 as D (5 bases). Germline assignment: CDR1 SGHVS and CDR2 FQNEAQ. Trimming shortened V by 3 bases and J by 1 base, and 15 bases separated the two germline ends. The CDR3 is 17 amino acids. The CDR3 is CASSLGGLRGTNEKLFF. In DNA form, the CDR3 reads TGTGCCAGCAGCTTGGGGGGGTTGAGGGGAACTAATGAAAAACTGTTTTTT.

This clonotype was seen a few times. The rearrangement joins TRBV4-2 to TRBJ2-7, with 7 nucleotides matching TRBD2. V was clipped by 4 bases and J by 5 bases; unmatched bases: 14. There are 16 residues in the CDR3. Germline V gene sequence: CDR1 LGHNA, CDR2 YNFKEQ. The CDR3 nucleotides are TGTGCCAGCAGCCCCACATACGGCCGGGGGGAGGACGAGCAGTACTTC. Its translation: CASSPTYGRGEDEQYF.

V usage is TRBV21-1 and J usage is TRBJ2-3; TRBD1, the D gene given by the table, was not confirmed from the DNA. TRBV21-1 is given as a pseudogene. CDR3 length equals 12 residues. The CDR3 region is CASIDPFYTQYF. The CDR3 DNA follows: TGTGCCAGCATCGACCCCTTCTATACGCAGTATTTT.

The CDR3 loop reads CASSQGPTAYEQYF. CDR3 in DNA: TGCGCCAGCAGCCAAGGACCAACTGCCTACGAGCAGTACTTC. This chain joins TRBV4-1 and TRBJ2-7; D call uncertain. CDR3 length: 14 amino acids. Between the trimmed V and J ends, which lost 1 base and 2 bases, there was a span of 9 bases. CDR1 is MGHRA, CDR2 YSYEKL, per germline.

This clonotype has more than one count but fewer than ten. V usage is TRBV28 and J usage is TRBJ2-5; 7 nucleotides match TRBD1. The CDR3 runs 16 residues. The germline V gene has CDR1 MDHEN and CDR2 SYDVKM. With 2 bases clipped from V and 2 bases from J, the junction kept 8 bases outside the gene matches. CDR3 residues: CASSLVQGEYQETQYF. The CDR3 coding sequence is TGTGCCAGCAGTTTAGTCCAGGGGGAGTATCAAGAGACCCAGTACTTC.

The chain joins TRBV5-5 to TRBJ1-4; 10 bases match TRBD1. This CDR3 comprises 14 residues. CDR1 is SGHKS, CDR2 YYEKEE, per germline (reference sequence). V lost 4 bases to trimming and J lost 8 bases; unmatched junction nucleotides: 5. The chain's CDR3 is CASSEGQGKEKLFF. In DNA form, the CDR3 reads TGTGCCAGCAGCGAGGGACAGGGGAAGGAAAAACTGTTTTTT.